Below, 20 T cell receptor beta chains from the same sample are listed, as sequenced in a study of beta chain features in type 1 diabetes (dated by TCRdb to the late 2010s). No cognate antigen is known for these TCRs. Library construction relied on the immunoSEQ multiplex PCR assay. The entire isolated RNA was reverse transcribed using the High Capacity cDNA Reverse Transcription Kit, and thus expressed TCRB transcripts were sequenced. TCRdb holds this immuneACCESS table with in-frame rearrangements only. Some clones are missing; in checked studies, unresolved V genes explain under half, and the rest has no known cause. This sample is represented by hundreds of thousands of clones; roughly 13% of them were singletons. Less than 0.025% of the sample rests with the top ten. Overall study outcomes, separate from this receptor: A moderate but significant shortening of TCRB CDR3 length was observed in type 1 diabetes patients in all four CD4+ subsets.

Sequenced material: naive CD4+ T cells from blood. The cell subset or site label of this sample denotes: true naive CD4+ T cells. The receptors were sampled from a man aged 18 to 30 with type 1 diabetes.

The rearrangement joins TRBV10-1 to TRBJ1-1; no clear D gene. This CDR3 is 14 amino acids long. The germline V gene has CDR1 WNHNN and CDR2 SYGVQD (reference sequence). Trimming pared 5 bases from V and 3 bases from J, leaving 13 bases between. The DNA for the CDR3 is TGCGCCAGCAGTTCCCAGGTCGGGGACACTGAAGCTTTCTTT. This translates into CASSSQVGDTEAFF.

This clone came up a few times. The CDR3 here is CASSNPGLAQETQYF. CDR3 coding DNA: TGTGCCAGCAGCAATCCAGGACTAGCCCAAGAGACCCAGTACTTC. This chain links TRBV7-9 with TRBJ2-5; the match to TRBD2 covers 8 bases. The CDR3 contains 15 residues. V trimming: 5 bases; J trimming: 1 base; junction bases outside the gene matches: 6. Germline CDR1 and CDR2: SEHNR and FQNEAQ (reference sequence).

The V call is TRBV9, the J call TRBJ2-1, with 10 bases lining up with TRBD2. CDR1 SGDLS and CDR2 YYNGEE come from the germline V gene. The CDR3 loop spans 15 amino acids. J lost 8 bases, V lost 0 bases, and 5 bases had no gene match. The CDR3 DNA is TGTGCCAGCAGCGTAGCTAGCGGGGGTTTTTATGAGCAGTTCTTC. Its translation is CASSVASGGFYEQFF. Drawing the rest from reference TRBV9 and TRBJ2-1, the complete variable domain is DSGVTQTPKHLITATGQRVTLRCSPRSGDLSVYWYQQSLDQGLQFLIQYYNGEERAKGNILERFSAQQFPDLHSELNLSSLELGDSALYFCASSVASGGFYEQFFGPGTRLTVL.

This clone was counted a few times. This rearrangement joins TRBV30 to TRBJ1-5, with TRBD1 as a possible D gene (6 bases). Germline V gene data show CDR1 as GTSNPN and CDR2 as SVGIG (reference sequence). This CDR3 is 15 amino acids long. Trimming removed 2 bases at V and 5 bases at J, with 16 bases between. DNA for the CDR3: TGTGCCTGGAGTTCCCGGACAGAAGGGGATCAGCCCCAGCATTTT. Translating it yields CAWSSRTEGDQPQHF.

The V and J genes are TRBV27 and TRBJ2-7; weak D call: TRBD2 (5 bases). Germline V gene lookup returns CDR1 MNHEY and CDR2 SMNVEV (reference sequence). The CDR3 extends over 11 amino acids. The V end was cut by 8 bases, the J end by 10 bases, with 15 bases between. CDR3: CASRMREFQYF. The CDR3 DNA reads as TGTGCCAGCCGGATGAGGGAATTCCAGTACTTC.

J is TRBJ2-5 and V is TRBV6-6, with D perhaps assigned TRBD1 or TRBD2 (5 bases each). This CDR3 has 12 residues. V was pared by 1 base and J by 5 bases, with 5 bases between. From germline, CDR1 is MNHNY and CDR2 SVGAGI (reference sequence). The CDR3 is CASSYWGETQYF. DNA for the CDR3: TGTGCCAGCAGTTACTGGGGGGAGACCCAGTACTTC.

This clone was counted only a few times. The gene calls are TRBV25-1 and TRBJ2-5; D is perhaps TRBD2 (7 bases). Trimming removed 5 bases at V and 2 bases at J, with 12 bases between. The CDR3 covers 14 residues. In germline, CDR1 is MGHDK, CDR2 SYGVNS. CDR3 DNA sequence: TGTGCCAGCAGTAGGGGGGGGGCTCAAGAGACCCAGTACTTC. Its protein is CASSRGGAQETQYF.

Only a few counts were recorded for this clone. The J gene is TRBJ2-7, the V gene TRBV6-5; 7 nucleotides align to TRBD1. Losses at the gene ends were 6 bases for V and 2 bases for J; bases not matched to a gene: 4. Germline lookup yields CDR1 MNHEY and CDR2 SVGAGI. The CDR3 runs 13 residues. DNA of the CDR3: TGTGCCAGCAGCCAGGGGGACCCCTACGAGCAGTACTTC. Protein product: CASSQGDPYEQYF.

The sample holds a few counts of this clone. This chain connects TRBV11-3 to TRBJ2-1; a weak D match, TRBD1 (6 bases). The V end lost 1 base, the J end lost 3 bases, and 10 bases lay between the germline ends. Germline lookup yields CDR1 SGHNT and CDR2 YENEEA. The CDR3 contains 15 residues. In DNA form, the CDR3 reads TGTGCCAGCAGCTTAGTTGTAGGGGGCTACAATGAGCAGTTCTTC. Translation: CASSLVVGGYNEQFF.

In this sample, this clone turned up a few times. This chain uses TRBV2 with TRBJ2-3; D not certain. The CDR3 is made up of 14 amino acids. Per germline, CDR1 SNHLY and CDR2 FYNNEI. V was cut by 8 bases and J by 1 base, with 13 bases left in between. In DNA, the CDR3 is TGTGCCAGCCGAAGGTTCCAACGCACAGATACGCAGTATTTT. Protein: CASRRFQRTDTQYF. The full variable domain, completed using reference TRBV2 and TRBJ2-3, is EPEVTQTPSHQVTQMGQEVILRCVPISNHLYFYWYRQILGQKVEFLVSFYNNEISEKSEIFDDQFSVERPDGSNFTLKIRSTKLEDSAMYFCASRRFQRTDTQYFGPGTRLTVL.

As concerns this clone: Just one base apart from a much larger clone, this may be a read error. The sample contains more than one DNA sequence encoding this CDR3. This chain uses TRBV28 with TRBJ2-6, with no clear D. The CDR3 loop spans 13 amino acids. Trimming removed 3 bases from V and 1 base from J, with 1 base in between. CDR1 is MDHEN, CDR2 SYDVKM, per germline. CDR3 nucleotides: TGTGCCAGCAGTTTGTCTGGGGCCAACGTCCTGACTTTC. It is translated as CASSLSGANVLTF. The full variable domain, completed using reference TRBV28 and TRBJ2-6, is DVKVTQSSRYLVKRTGEKVFLECVQDMDHENMFWYRQDPGLGLRLIYFSYDVKMKEKGDIPEGYSVSREKKERFSLILESASTNQTSMYLCASSLSGANVLTFGAGSRLTVL.

This clone turned up a few times. This chain uses TRBV19 with TRBJ1-1; no firm D call. Trimming shortened V by 1 base and J by 1 base, and 7 bases separated the two germline ends. Germline values: CDR1 LNHDA, CDR2 SQIVND (reference sequence). The CDR3 is 14 residues long. DNA for the CDR3: TGTGCCAGTAGTATAGGTGGAGCGAACACTGAAGCTTTCTTT. This gives the protein CASSIGGANTEAFF.

J is TRBJ2-1 and V is TRBV30; 11 positions match TRBD2. V dropped 7 bases and J dropped 7; count of bases not matched to a gene: 18. CDR3 length equals 17 residues. Germline-derived CDR1 and CDR2 are GTSNPN and SVGIG (reference sequence). This chain's CDR3 is CASLGLAVPRGGNEQFF. DNA for the CDR3: TGTGCCTCCCTGGGACTAGCGGTCCCCCGGGGGGGTAATGAGCAGTTCTTC. Looking up the rest from reference TRBV30 and TRBJ2-1 gives the full variable domain: SQTIHQWPATLVQPVGSPLSLECTVEGTSNPNLYWYRQAAGRGLQLLFYSVGIGQISSEVPQNLSASRPQDRQFILSSKKLLLSDSGFYLCASLGLAVPRGGNEQFFGPGTRLTVL.

The V and J genes are TRBV19 and TRBJ2-3; 9 bases match TRBD2. Per the germline V gene, CDR1 is LNHDA and CDR2 is SQIVND (reference sequence). V was pared by 6 bases and J by 4 bases, with 8 bases of the junction left unmatched. This CDR3 spans 15 amino acids. CDR3 sequence reads: CASSKRGALADTQYF. As DNA, the CDR3 is TGTGCCAGTAGCAAGCGGGGGGCCCTGGCAGATACGCAGTATTTT. Supplemented by reference TRBV19 and TRBJ2-3, the full variable domain reads DGGITQSPKYLFRKEGQNVTLSCEQNLNHDAMYWYRQDPGQGLRLIYYSQIVNDFQKGDIAEGYSVSREKKESFPLTVTSAQKNPTAFYLCASSKRGALADTQYFGPGTRLTVL.

This clone has a handful of counts. The gene calls are TRBV30 and TRBJ1-5; 7 bases are a match to TRBD1. This CDR3 has 15 amino acids. The ends lost 3 bases at V and 9 bases at J; junction bases unmatched: 14. The germline V gene encodes CDR1 GTSNPN and CDR2 SVGIG (reference sequence). As DNA, the CDR3 is TGTGCCTGGAGGCTGAGGGACAGCGCGAAAGGGCCCCAGCATTTT. It codes for CAWRLRDSAKGPQHF.

The genes are TRBV4-2 and TRBJ2-1, with a tentative D call TRBD2 (7 bases). This CDR3 has 16 amino acids. Trimming removed 4 bases at V and 0 bases at J, with 13 bases between. Germline V gene data show CDR1 as LGHNA and CDR2 as YNFKEQ. The CDR3 DNA is TGTGCCAGCAGCCCTCAGAGGGGGGGCTCCTACAATGAGCAGTTCTTC. Translated: CASSPQRGGSYNEQFF.

The chain joins TRBV5-1 to TRBJ2-3; D gene unclear. The CDR3 contains 15 residues. The germline V gene encodes CDR1 SGHRS and CDR2 YFSETQ. With 6 bases removed from V and 5 bases from J, the gap between germline ends came to 19 bases. CDR3 bases: TGCGCCAGCACAGCTTGGCGGCCGACCGAAGATACGCAGTATTTT. Translation: CASTAWRPTEDTQYF.

This clone has just a few counts. The chain has TRBV14 and TRBJ2-2; D not resolved. From germline, CDR1 is SGHDN and CDR2 FVKESK. CDR3 length equals 13 residues. V was shortened by 3 bases and J by 1 base, with 3 bases between the two germline ends. CDR3 sequence (DNA): TGTGCCAGCAGCCAGTTGAACACCGGGGAGCTGTTTTTT. Its translation is CASSQLNTGELFF.

This clone was found a few times. The rearrangement uses TRBV2 and TRBJ2-2; D unresolved. The CDR3 covers 15 residues. Between the trimmed V and J ends, which lost 7 bases and 1 base, there was a span of 13 bases. CDR1 is SNHLY, CDR2 FYNNEI, per germline. The DNA for the CDR3 is TGTGCCAGCAAACCTCTGGTGCTGAACACCGGGGAGCTGTTTTTT. Translation: CASKPLVLNTGELFF.

This clone has only a few counts. The CDR3 region has the DNA TGTGCCAGCAGTTACCTCCAGAACACTGAAGCTTTCTTT. Translating it yields CASSYLQNTEAFF. This chain joins TRBV6-5 and TRBJ1-1; D gene unclear. CDR1 and CDR2 (germline): MNHEY, SVGAGI. The length of the CDR3 is 13 residues. V lost 2 bases, J lost 1 base, and 5 bases lay in between.